This TCR beta chain is from a study of blood T cell repertoires in COVID-19. Study background: The United States, Italy and Spain supplied acute and convalescent COVID-19 samples. Sample material is recorded as cDNA or gDNA derived from T cells, B-cell-depleted T cells, or PBMCs.

Authors' analysis steps: Scientists estimated how many nucleated cells there were by amplifying reference gene primers. Profiling relied on immunoSEQ multiplex PCR, and the TCRdb table lists in-frame clones only, not all of them. The V and J calls and clone size were taken over from that table, and D and trimming were inferred from the DNA. The repertoire includes a few hundred thousand clones, around 88% of them detected once, and 6.9% sits in the top ten. Looked up from germline, CDR1 is KGHSH and CDR2 is LQKENI. V lost 4 bases, J lost 0 bases, and 6 bases lay in between. This CDR3 region has 13 residues.

Material for sequencing was peripheral blood. The source of this sequence is a woman in her thirties who had recovered from COVID-19. The chain combines TRBV18 with TRBJ1-1; no firm D call. CDR3 DNA: TGTGCCAGCTCACGGCGGGTGAACACTGAAGCTTTCTTT. It specifies CASSRRVNTEAFF.